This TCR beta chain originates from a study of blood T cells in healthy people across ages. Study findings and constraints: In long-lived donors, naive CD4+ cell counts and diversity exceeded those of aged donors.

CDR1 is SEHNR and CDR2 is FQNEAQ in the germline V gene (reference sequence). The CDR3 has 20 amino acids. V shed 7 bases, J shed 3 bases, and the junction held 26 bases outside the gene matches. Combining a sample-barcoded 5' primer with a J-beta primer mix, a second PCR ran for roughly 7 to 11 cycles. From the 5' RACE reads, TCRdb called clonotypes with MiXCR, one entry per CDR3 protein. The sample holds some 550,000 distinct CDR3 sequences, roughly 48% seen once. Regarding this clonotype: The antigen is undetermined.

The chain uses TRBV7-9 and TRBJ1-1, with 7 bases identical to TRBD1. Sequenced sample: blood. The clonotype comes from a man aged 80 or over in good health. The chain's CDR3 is CASTILRLQGRAGGDTEAFF. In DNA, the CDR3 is TGTGCCAGCACCATTCTTCGGCTACAGGGGCGTGCGGGGGGTGACACTGAAGCTTTCTTT.